This is a list of T cell receptor beta chains from one sample in a study of cytomegalovirus exposure and HLA in healthy donors. Sequenced by immunoSEQ multiplex PCR; TCRdb stores in-frame clones only, minus some. Altogether around 150,000 clones are present, roughly four fifths being singletons, with the ten largest covering 8.1%. Sequencing was performed on PBMCs. The receptors were gathered from a woman aged 45-65 years in good health and CMV-seropositive. CDR3s include the opening cysteine and the closing phenylalanine or tryptophan. Each record gives: CDR3 protein, CDR3 DNA, clone size, D gene, CDR3 length, J gene, V gene. D genes are given only for firm matches. The size of a clone is reported for some rows only, either as once, few or many, or as a class for expanded clones.

CASSQTLVGNQPQHF | TGCGCCAGCAGCCAAACCCTAGTAGGCAATCAGCCCCAGCATTTT | few | . | 15 | TRBJ1-5 | TRBV4-1
CASSLALAGPYEQYF | TGTGCCAGCAGCTTAGCACTAGCGGGGCCCTACGAGCAGTACTTC | . | TRBD2 | 15 | TRBJ2-7 | TRBV7-8
CASREGRDEQYF | TGTGCCAGCAGGGAGGGCCGAGACGAGCAGTACTTC | medium-sized | . | 12 | TRBJ2-7 | TRBV6-6
CASSTSGPSYNEQFF | TGTGCCAGCAGCACTAGCGGGCCTTCCTACAATGAGCAGTTCTTC | . | TRBD2 | 15 | TRBJ2-1 | TRBV27
CASSYTTGYTGELFF | TGCGCCAGCAGCTATACGACAGGGTACACCGGGGAGCTGTTTTTT | . | TRBD1 | 15 | TRBJ2-2 | TRBV5-1
CASSALTGEEKLFF | TGTGCCAGCAGTGCCTTAACAGGGGAGGAAAAACTGTTTTTT | few | TRBD1 | 14 | TRBJ1-4 | TRBV6-1
CASKREVAYNEQFF | TGTGCCAGCAAGCGGGAGGTAGCCTACAATGAGCAGTTCTTC | . | TRBD2 | 14 | TRBJ2-1 | TRBV27
CASSRRTSGGADTQYF | TGTGCCAGCAGCCGAAGGACTAGCGGGGGGGCGGATACGCAGTATTTT | . | TRBD2 | 16 | TRBJ2-3 | TRBV7-2
CASSPKVAGLAGELFF | TGTGCCAGCTCACCAAAGGTGGCGGGACTGGCCGGGGAGCTGTTTTTT | . | . | 16 | TRBJ2-2 | TRBV18
CASSFQGRGNTEAFF | TGTGCCAGCAGTTTCCAGGGCAGGGGGAACACTGAAGCTTTCTTT | . | . | 15 | TRBJ1-1 | TRBV27
CASRDLRQGSTEAFF | TGTGCCAGCAGAGACCTCCGACAGGGGAGCACTGAAGCTTTCTTT | . | TRBD1 | 15 | TRBJ1-1 | TRBV2
CASSFSRGPDYGYTF | TGTGCCAGCAGCTTCTCAAGGGGCCCCGACTATGGCTACACCTTC | . | . | 15 | TRBJ1-2 | TRBV7-2
CASSLAQDTQYF | TGCGCCAGCAGCTTGGCCCAAGATACGCAGTATTTT | . | . | 12 | TRBJ2-3 | TRBV5-1
CASSHRTGLNTEAFF | TGCGCCAGCAGCCACCGGACAGGGCTGAACACTGAAGCTTTCTTT | . | TRBD1 | 15 | TRBJ1-1 | TRBV4-1
CASNPTGVERAFF | TGTGCCAGTAACCCTACAGGGGTAGAGAGGGCTTTCTTT | . | TRBD1 | 13 | TRBJ1-1 | TRBV19
CASSQEVGGAIYEQYF | TGTGCCAGCAGCCAAGAGGTTGGGGGGGCAATCTACGAGCAGTACTTC | . | . | 16 | TRBJ2-7 | TRBV4-2
CASSLGQYSNQPQHF | TGCGCCAGCAGCTTGGGACAATATAGCAATCAGCCCCAGCATTTT | once | . | 15 | TRBJ1-5 | TRBV5-1
CASRRTGDAYSNQPQHF | TGTGCCAGCAGACGGACAGGGGATGCCTATAGCAATCAGCCCCAGCATTTT | few | TRBD1 | 17 | TRBJ1-5 | TRBV2
CASSFRRGPPGELFF | TGTGCCAGCAGCTTCCGCAGGGGGCCCCCGGGGGAGCTGTTTTTT | . | TRBD1 | 15 | TRBJ2-2 | TRBV7-3
CASSRGTGLFYGYTF | TGCGCCAGCAGCCGAGGGACAGGGCTGTTCTATGGCTACACCTTC | . | TRBD1 | 15 | TRBJ1-2 | TRBV4-3
CASSLGQGTTGELFF | TGTGCCAGCAGCTTAGGACAGGGAACTACCGGGGAGCTGTTTTTT | . | TRBD1 | 15 | TRBJ2-2 | TRBV11-3
CASSLGLGKPNEQFF | TGTGCCAGCAGCTTAGGCCTCGGGAAACCCAATGAGCAGTTCTTC | . | . | 15 | TRBJ2-1 | TRBV7-9
CASSSRGLAGGQETQYF | TGTGCCAGCAGTTCCCGGGGACTAGCGGGAGGACAAGAGACCCAGTACTTC | . | TRBD2 | 17 | TRBJ2-5 | TRBV2
CASSLKGTVYEQYF | TGTGCCAGCAGCTTGAAGGGGACAGTCTACGAGCAGTACTTC | . | TRBD1 | 14 | TRBJ2-7 | TRBV5-4
CASSLTERSENTEAFF | TGTGCCAGCAGTTTAACGGAGCGGTCGGAGAACACTGAAGCTTTCTTT | few | . | 16 | TRBJ1-1 | TRBV28
CASSEGGQPQHF | TGTGCCAGCAGTGAGGGAGGGCAGCCCCAGCATTTT | once | . | 12 | TRBJ1-5 | TRBV11-2
CASSLVARVTDTQYF | TGCGCCAGCAGCTTGGTAGCCAGGGTCACAGATACGCAGTATTTT | . | . | 15 | TRBJ2-3 | TRBV5-1
CASTFPSDGYTF | TGTGCCAGCACCTTCCCCTCGGATGGCTACACCTTC | . | . | 12 | TRBJ1-2 | TRBV7-9
CASSPRTGENTGELFF | TGTGCCAGCAGCCCGAGGACAGGGGAGAACACCGGGGAGCTGTTTTTT | . | TRBD1 | 16 | TRBJ2-2 | TRBV11-2
CASSRILASSYNEQFF | TGTGCCAGCAGCCGTATTCTAGCTAGCTCCTACAATGAGCAGTTCTTC | . | . | 16 | TRBJ2-1 | TRBV28
CASSLLGRTDTQYF | TGTGCCAGCAGCCTCTTGGGGCGCACAGATACGCAGTATTTT | . | . | 14 | TRBJ2-3 | TRBV6-6
CAWGGAGGRLLGLDF | TGTGCCTGGGGGGGGGCAGGCGGCCGCCTTCTAGGTTTGGACTTC | . | . | 15 | TRBJ2-5 | TRBV30
CASSSNRNTEAFF | TGTGCCAGCAGCTCTAACAGGAACACTGAAGCTTTCTTT | . | . | 13 | TRBJ1-1 | TRBV7-2
CASSFGSANTGELFF | TGTGCCAGCAGCTTTGGTAGCGCGAACACCGGGGAGCTGTTTTTT | . | . | 15 | TRBJ2-2 | TRBV7-2
CASSHMALGAYYGYTF | TGCGCCAGCAGCCATATGGCACTGGGGGCTTACTATGGCTACACCTTC | . | . | 16 | TRBJ1-2 | TRBV4-1